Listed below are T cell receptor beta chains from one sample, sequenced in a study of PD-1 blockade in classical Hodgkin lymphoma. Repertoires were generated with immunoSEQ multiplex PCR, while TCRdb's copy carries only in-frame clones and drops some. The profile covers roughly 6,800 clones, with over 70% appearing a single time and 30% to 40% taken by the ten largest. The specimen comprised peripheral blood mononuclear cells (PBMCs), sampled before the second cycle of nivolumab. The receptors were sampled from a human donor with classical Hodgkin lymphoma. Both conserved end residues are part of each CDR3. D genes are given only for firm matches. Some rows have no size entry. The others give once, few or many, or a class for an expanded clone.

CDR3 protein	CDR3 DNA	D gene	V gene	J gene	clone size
CASSPWTATTNEKLFF	TGTGCCAGCAGCCCCTGGACAGCCACAACTAATGAAAAACTGTTTTTT	-	TRBV13	TRBJ1-4	-
CASSLRGNEQFF	TGTGCCAGCTCCCTCCGGGGGAATGAGCAGTTCTTC	-	TRBV28	TRBJ2-1	-
CSAARTSGVQETQYF	TGCAGCGCCGCAAGGACTAGCGGGGTCCAAGAGACCCAGTACTTC	TRBD2	TRBV29-1	TRBJ2-5	-
CASSSRGAGGNQPQHF	TGTGCCAGCAGCTCAAGGGGGGCTGGTGGCAATCAGCCCCAGCATTTT	-	TRBV28	TRBJ1-5	-
CATSRDSTRNAAVNEQYF	TGTGCCACCAGCAGAGATTCAACCAGGAATGCCGCTGTGAACGAGCAGTACTTC	-	TRBV15	TRBJ2-7	once
CASSLEGGPSFRYF	TGTGCCAGCAGCTTAGAGGGGGGGCCCTCGTTCCGGTACTTC	-	TRBV7-8	TRBJ2-4	-
CARPVSTDTQYF	TGTGCCCGCCCCGTAAGCACAGATACGCAGTATTTT	-	TRBV19	TRBJ2-3	-
CASYRWETQYF	TGTGCCAGCTATAGGTGGGAGACCCAGTACTTC	-	TRBV6-1	TRBJ2-5	-
CASSKDRAGNTIYF	TGTGCCAGCAGCAAGGACAGGGCCGGAAACACCATATATTTT	TRBD1	TRBV5-5	TRBJ1-3	-
CASSTLGPTGHYGYTF	TGTGCCAGCAGTACTTTGGGCCCTACCGGCCACTATGGCTACACCTTC	-	TRBV28	TRBJ1-2	-
CSASPSSGWNEQYF	TGCAGCGCCTCGCCCTCCAGCGGCTGGAACGAGCAGTACTTC	-	TRBV29-1	TRBJ2-7	-
CASSHLGQIKDSGYTF	TGTGCCAGCAGCCACCTGGGACAGATCAAGGATTCGGGCTACACCTTC	TRBD1	TRBV4-2	TRBJ1-2	-
CASSLARGYSTQRNEQFF	TGTGCCAGCAGCTTAGCGCGTGGGTATAGCACTCAGCGCAATGAGCAGTTCTTC	-	TRBV7-2	TRBJ2-1	-
CASRIGTGVETQYF	TGTGCCAGCAGGATTGGGACCGGCGTAGAGACCCAGTACTTC	-	TRBV28	TRBJ2-5	-
CASSLGSGEETQYF	TGTGCCAGCAGCTTGGGTAGCGGGGAGGAGACCCAGTACTTC	TRBD2	TRBV5-4	TRBJ2-5	-
CASSLSGSYNEQFF	TGTGCCAGCAGTTTATCGGGGAGCTACAATGAGCAGTTCTTC	-	TRBV27	TRBJ2-1	-
CASSGPQGNTGELFF	TGTGCCAGCAGCGGCCCACAGGGGAACACCGGGGAGCTGTTTTTT	-	TRBV9	TRBJ2-2	-
CASSLSARIYGYTF	TGTGCCAGCAGTTTATCAGCCAGAATATATGGCTACACCTTC	-	TRBV28	TRBJ1-2	-
CASSPMGLAGEQFF	TGTGCCAGCAGTCCGATGGGACTAGCGGGGGAGCAGTTCTTC	TRBD2	TRBV27	TRBJ2-1	-
CASSSTGTGPSGYTF	TGTGCCAGCAGCTCCACGGGAACAGGACCTAGTGGCTACACCTTC	-	TRBV7-2	TRBJ1-2	-
CASSFAVYNEQFF	TGTGCCAGCAGCTTCGCAGTCTACAATGAGCAGTTCTTC	-	TRBV7-6	TRBJ2-1	-
CASSFPYSGIDDGELFF	TGTGCCAGCAGCTTCCCTTATAGCGGGATAGACGACGGGGAGCTGTTTTTT	TRBD2	TRBV5-6	TRBJ2-2	-
CASSIRGTGELFF	TGTGCCAGTAGTATCCGGGGAACCGGGGAGCTGTTTTTT	-	TRBV19	TRBJ2-2	once
CASSFAEGFNAFF	TGTGCCAGCAGCTTCGCGGAGGGGTTTAATGCTTTCTTT	-	TRBV13	TRBJ1-1	-
CASSLWLRGGGKENTEAFF	TGTGCCAGCAGTTTATGGTTGAGGGGCGGGGGAAAAGAAAACACTGAAGCTTTCTTT	-	TRBV28	TRBJ1-1	few
CASSEWRGGGYEQYF	TGCGCCAGCAGTGAGTGGAGGGGCGGAGGCTACGAGCAGTACTTC	-	TRBV10-2	TRBJ2-7	-
CASSDWTSGGANTGELFF	TGTGCCAGCAGTGACTGGACTAGCGGGGGGGCGAACACCGGGGAGCTGTTTTTT	TRBD2	TRBV6-1	TRBJ2-2	once
CASSSGGDEQYF	TGCGCCAGCAGCTCAGGGGGCGACGAGCAGTACTTC	TRBD1	TRBV5-1	TRBJ2-7	-
CASGRLAGINEQFF	TGTGCCAGCGGAAGACTAGCGGGAATCAATGAGCAGTTCTTC	TRBD2	TRBV27	TRBJ2-1	-
CASSPPSQGLTSGGAGELFF	TGTGCCAGCAGTCCCCCGTCACAGGGACTAACTAGCGGGGGGGCTGGGGAGCTGTTTTTT	TRBD2	TRBV27	TRBJ2-2	-
CASSLEGFKNIQYF	TGTGCCAGCAGCCTCGAGGGTTTCAAAAACATTCAGTACTTC	-	TRBV5-8	TRBJ2-4	few
CASTADSRGSGANVLTF	TGTGCCAGCACTGCGGACAGCCGGGGCTCTGGGGCCAACGTCCTGACTTTC	-	TRBV2	TRBJ2-6	-
CASIPPGASGYTF	TGTGCCAGTATTCCTCCGGGGGCGAGTGGCTACACCTTC	-	TRBV19	TRBJ1-2	-
CASSLMGEGQPQHF	TGTGCCAGCAGTTTAATGGGGGAGGGTCAGCCCCAGCATTTT	-	TRBV28	TRBJ1-5	-
CASSTPGEQYF	TGTGCCAGCAGTACGCCCGGGGAGCAGTACTTC	-	TRBV6-5	TRBJ2-7	-
CASSLSNPWTHGYTF	TGTGCCAGCAGTTTATCCAACCCGTGGACACATGGCTACACCTTC	-	TRBV27	TRBJ1-2	-
CASSPDSGIIAYEQYF	TGTGCCAGCAGTCCAGATAGCGGGATCATCGCCTACGAGCAGTACTTC	TRBD2	TRBV28	TRBJ2-7	-
CASSLAGLAALGSYEQYF	TGTGCCAGCAGCTTAGCGGGACTAGCGGCCCTAGGCTCCTACGAGCAGTACTTC	TRBD2	TRBV7-8	TRBJ2-7	once
CASSSLAGAGDTQYF	TGTGCCAGCAGCTCACTAGCGGGGGCGGGAGATACGCAGTATTTT	TRBD2	TRBV5-4	TRBJ2-3	-
CASSLVASGAEQFF	TGTGCCAGCAGCTTGGTGGCTAGCGGAGCTGAGCAGTTCTTC	TRBD2	TRBV5-4	TRBJ2-1	-
CASSPRDLALQETQYF	TGTGCCAGCAGCCCCCGGGACCTAGCCCTCCAAGAGACCCAGTACTTC	-	TRBV4-2	TRBJ2-5	few
CASSSQGSKLSYEQYF	TGTGCCAGCAGTTCACAGGGATCCAAACTATCCTACGAGCAGTACTTC	-	TRBV28	TRBJ2-7	-
CSVGGEAYTGELFF	TGCAGCGTAGGGGGCGAAGCGTACACCGGGGAGCTGTTTTTT	TRBD1	TRBV29-1	TRBJ2-2	-
CASSSPRDRTTNYGYTF	TGTGCCAGCAGTTCGCCCCGGGACAGGACGACTAACTATGGCTACACCTTC	TRBD1	TRBV28	TRBJ1-2	-
CSVGITDTQYF	TGCAGCGTTGGGATCACAGATACGCAGTATTTT	-	TRBV29-1	TRBJ2-3	-
CASSYSQGLAEQYF	TGTGCCAGCAGTTACTCACAGGGGCTGGCCGAGCAGTACTTC	TRBD1	TRBV6-5	TRBJ2-7	few
CASSLLGTSYEQYF	TGTGCCAGTAGCCTCCTCGGGACTAGCTACGAGCAGTACTTC	TRBD2	TRBV19	TRBJ2-7	-
CASSLGQGTAYEQYF	TGTGCCAGCAGCTTAGGACAAGGGACGGCCTACGAGCAGTACTTC	-	TRBV7-9	TRBJ2-7	-